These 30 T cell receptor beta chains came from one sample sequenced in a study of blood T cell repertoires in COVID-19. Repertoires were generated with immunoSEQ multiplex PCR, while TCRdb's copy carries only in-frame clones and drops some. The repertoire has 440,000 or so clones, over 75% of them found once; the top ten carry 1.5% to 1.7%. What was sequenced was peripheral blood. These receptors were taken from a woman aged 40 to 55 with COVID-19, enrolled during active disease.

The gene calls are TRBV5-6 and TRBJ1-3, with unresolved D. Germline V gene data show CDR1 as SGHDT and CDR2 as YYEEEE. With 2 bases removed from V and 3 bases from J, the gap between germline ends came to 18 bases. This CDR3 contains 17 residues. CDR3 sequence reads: CASSLSPAPIGGNTIYF. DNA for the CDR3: TGTGCCAGCAGCTTATCGCCTGCCCCGATCGGTGGAAACACCATATATTTT.

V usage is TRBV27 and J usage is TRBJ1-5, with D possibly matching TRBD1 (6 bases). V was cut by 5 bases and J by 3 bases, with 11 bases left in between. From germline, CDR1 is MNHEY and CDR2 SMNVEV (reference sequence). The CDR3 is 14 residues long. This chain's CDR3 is CASSQDRVNQPQHF. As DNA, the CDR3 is TGTGCCAGCAGTCAGGACAGAGTCAATCAGCCCCAGCATTTT.

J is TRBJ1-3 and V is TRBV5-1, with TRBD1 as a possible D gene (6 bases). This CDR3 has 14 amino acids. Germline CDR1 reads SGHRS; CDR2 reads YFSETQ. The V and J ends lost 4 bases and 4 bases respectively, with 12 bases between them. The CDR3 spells CASSKGVRGNTIYF. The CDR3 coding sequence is TGCGCCAGCAGCAAGGGGGTCAGGGGAAACACCATATATTTT.

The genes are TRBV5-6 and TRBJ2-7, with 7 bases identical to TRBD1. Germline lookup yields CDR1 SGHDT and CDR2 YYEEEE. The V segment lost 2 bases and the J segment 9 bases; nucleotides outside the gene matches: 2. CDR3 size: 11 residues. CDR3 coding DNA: TGTGCCAGCAGCTTACGGGACAGGCAGTACTTC. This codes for CASSLRDRQYF.

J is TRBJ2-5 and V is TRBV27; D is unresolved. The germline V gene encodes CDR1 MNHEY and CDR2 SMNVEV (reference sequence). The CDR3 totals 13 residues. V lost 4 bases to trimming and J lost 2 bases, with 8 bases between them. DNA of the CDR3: TGTGCCAGCAGTTACCGCACTCAAGAGACCCAGTACTTC. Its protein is CASSYRTQETQYF.

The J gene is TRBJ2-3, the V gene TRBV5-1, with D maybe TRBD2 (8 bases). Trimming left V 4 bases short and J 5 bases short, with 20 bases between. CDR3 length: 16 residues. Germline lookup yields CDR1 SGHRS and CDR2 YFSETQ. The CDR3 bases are TGCGCCAGCAGCCGAGGGACTAGACAGGGTGAAGATACGCAGTATTTT. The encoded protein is CASSRGTRQGEDTQYF.

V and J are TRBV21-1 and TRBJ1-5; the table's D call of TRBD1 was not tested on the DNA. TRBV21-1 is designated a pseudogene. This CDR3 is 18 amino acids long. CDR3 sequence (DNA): TGTGCCAGCAGCAAATCCCCTAGAAACAGGGAAGGCAATCAGCCCCAGCATTTT. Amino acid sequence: CASSKSPRNREGNQPQHF.

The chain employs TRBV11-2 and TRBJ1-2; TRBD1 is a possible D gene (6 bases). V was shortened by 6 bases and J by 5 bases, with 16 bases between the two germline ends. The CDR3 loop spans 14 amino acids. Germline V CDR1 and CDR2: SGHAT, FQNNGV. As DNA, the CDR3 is TGTGCCAGCAGTTTTCAGGGGCCCAGATATGGCTACACCTTC. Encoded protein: CASSFQGPRYGYTF.

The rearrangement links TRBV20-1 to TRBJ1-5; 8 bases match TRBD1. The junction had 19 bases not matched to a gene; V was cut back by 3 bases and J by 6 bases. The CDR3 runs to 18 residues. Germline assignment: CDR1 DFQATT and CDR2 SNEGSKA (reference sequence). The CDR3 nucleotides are TGCAGTGCTAGTAGGACTCCTTCAGGGGGCAGTTTTGTTCAGCCCCAGCATTTT. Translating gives CSASRTPSGGSFVQPQHF.

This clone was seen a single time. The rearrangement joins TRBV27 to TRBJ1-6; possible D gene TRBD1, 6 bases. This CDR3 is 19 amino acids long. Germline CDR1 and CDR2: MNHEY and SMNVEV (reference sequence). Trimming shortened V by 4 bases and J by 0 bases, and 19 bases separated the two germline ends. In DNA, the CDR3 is TGTGCCAGCAGTTCCCGGGACAAATTCCTAACCTCCTATAATTCACCCCTCCACTTT. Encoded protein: CASSSRDKFLTSYNSPLHF.

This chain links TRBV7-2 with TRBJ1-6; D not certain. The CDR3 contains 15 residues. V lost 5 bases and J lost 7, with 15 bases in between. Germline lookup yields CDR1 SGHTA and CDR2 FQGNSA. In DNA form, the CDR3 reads TGTGCCAGCAGCCTCCGAGGAGGGCGCAATTCACCCCTCCACTTT. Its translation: CASSLRGGRNSPLHF.

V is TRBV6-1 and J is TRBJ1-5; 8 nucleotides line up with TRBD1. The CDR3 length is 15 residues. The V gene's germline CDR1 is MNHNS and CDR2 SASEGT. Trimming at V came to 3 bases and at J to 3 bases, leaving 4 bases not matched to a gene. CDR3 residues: CASSDGQGYNQPQHF. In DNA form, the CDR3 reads TGTGCCAGCAGTGATGGACAGGGCTACAATCAGCCCCAGCATTTT.

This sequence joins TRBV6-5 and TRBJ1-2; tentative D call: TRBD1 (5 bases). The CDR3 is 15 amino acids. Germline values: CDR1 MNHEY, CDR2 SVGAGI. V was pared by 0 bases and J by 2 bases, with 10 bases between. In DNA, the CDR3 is TGTGCCAGCAGTTACTCGATAGGGGAAAACTATGGCTACACCTTC. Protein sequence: CASSYSIGENYGYTF.

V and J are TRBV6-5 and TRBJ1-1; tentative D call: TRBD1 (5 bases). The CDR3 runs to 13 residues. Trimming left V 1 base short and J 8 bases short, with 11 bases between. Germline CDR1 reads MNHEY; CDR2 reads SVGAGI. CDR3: CASSYFVQGEAFF. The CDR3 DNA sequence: TGTGCCAGCAGTTACTTCGTCCAGGGAGAAGCTTTCTTT.

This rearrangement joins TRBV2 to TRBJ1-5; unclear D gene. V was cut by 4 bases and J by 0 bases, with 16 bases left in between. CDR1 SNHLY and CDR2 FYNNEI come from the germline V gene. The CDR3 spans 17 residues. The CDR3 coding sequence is TGTGCCAGCAGTGCCTCGACAAGCCGTTATAGCAATCAGCCCCAGCATTTT. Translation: CASSASTSRYSNQPQHF.

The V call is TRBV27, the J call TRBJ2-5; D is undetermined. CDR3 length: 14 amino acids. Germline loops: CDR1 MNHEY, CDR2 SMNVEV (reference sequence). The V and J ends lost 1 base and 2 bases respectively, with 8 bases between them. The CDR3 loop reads CASSLFSSQETQYF. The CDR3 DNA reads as TGTGCCAGCAGTTTATTTAGCAGTCAAGAGACCCAGTACTTC.

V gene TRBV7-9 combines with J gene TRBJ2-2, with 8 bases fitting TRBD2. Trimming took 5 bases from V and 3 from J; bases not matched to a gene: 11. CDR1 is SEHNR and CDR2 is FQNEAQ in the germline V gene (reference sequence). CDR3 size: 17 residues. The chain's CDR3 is CASSAKPGGPDTGELFF. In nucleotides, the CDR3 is TGTGCCAGCAGCGCCAAGCCGGGGGGGCCGGACACCGGGGAGCTGTTTTTT.

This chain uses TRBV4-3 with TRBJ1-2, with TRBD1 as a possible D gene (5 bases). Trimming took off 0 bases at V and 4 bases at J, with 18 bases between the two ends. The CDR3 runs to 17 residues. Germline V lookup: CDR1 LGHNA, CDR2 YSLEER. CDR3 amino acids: CASSQEWGRATTYGYTF. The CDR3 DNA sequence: TGCGCCAGCAGCCAAGAGTGGGGCAGGGCAACGACCTATGGCTACACCTTC.

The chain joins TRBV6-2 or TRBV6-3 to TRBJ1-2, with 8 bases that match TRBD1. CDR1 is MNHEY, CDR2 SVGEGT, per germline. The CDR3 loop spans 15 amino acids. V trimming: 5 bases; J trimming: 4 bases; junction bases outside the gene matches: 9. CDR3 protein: CASSPRTGSGYGYTF. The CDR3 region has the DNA TGTGCCAGCAGTCCCAGGACAGGGTCGGGCTATGGCTACACCTTC.

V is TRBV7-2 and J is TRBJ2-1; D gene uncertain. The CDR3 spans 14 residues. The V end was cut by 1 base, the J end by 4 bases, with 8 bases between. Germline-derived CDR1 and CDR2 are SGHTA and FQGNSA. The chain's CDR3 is CASSLDGPYNEQFF. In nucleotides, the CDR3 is TGTGCCAGCAGCTTAGATGGGCCTTACAATGAGCAGTTCTTC.

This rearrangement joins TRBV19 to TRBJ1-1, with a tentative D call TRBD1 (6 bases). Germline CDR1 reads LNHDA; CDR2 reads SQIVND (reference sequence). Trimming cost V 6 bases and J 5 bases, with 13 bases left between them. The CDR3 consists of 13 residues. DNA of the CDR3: TGTGCCAGTAGAACCGGACAGTTGACTGAAGCTTTCTTT. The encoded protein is CASRTGQLTEAFF.

The CDR3 DNA reads TGTGCCAGCAGCCCTAGGGGACAGGGGACTAATAATTCACCCCTCCACTTT. Translating gives CASSPRGQGTNNSPLHF. V usage is TRBV7-9 and J usage is TRBJ1-6, with 10 nucleotides matching TRBD1. J was trimmed by 5 bases and V by 5 bases; bases with no gene match: 9. CDR3 length equals 17 residues. CDR1 SEHNR and CDR2 FQNEAQ come from the germline V gene (reference sequence).

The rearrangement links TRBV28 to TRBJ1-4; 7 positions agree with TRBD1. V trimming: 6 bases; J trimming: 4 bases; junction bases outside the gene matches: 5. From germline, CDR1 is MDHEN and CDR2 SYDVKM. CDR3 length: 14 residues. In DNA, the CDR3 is TGTGCCAGCAGGGGACAGAGCCTTAATGAAAAACTGTTTTTT. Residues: CASRGQSLNEKLFF.

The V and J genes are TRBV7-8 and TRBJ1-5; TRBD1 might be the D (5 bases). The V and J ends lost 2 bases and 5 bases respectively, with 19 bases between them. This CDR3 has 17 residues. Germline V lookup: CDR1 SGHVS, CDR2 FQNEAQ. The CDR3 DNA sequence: TGTGCCAGCAGCTTATCGGGATTCGGGGGAAGGGATCAGCCCCAGCATTTT. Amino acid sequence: CASSLSGFGGRDQPQHF.

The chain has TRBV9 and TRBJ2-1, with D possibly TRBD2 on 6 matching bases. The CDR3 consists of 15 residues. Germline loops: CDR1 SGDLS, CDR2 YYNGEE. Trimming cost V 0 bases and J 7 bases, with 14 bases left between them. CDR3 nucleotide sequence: TGTGCCAGCAGCGTAGTAGGAGGGAGCGGGAATGAGCAGTTCTTC. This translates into CASSVVGGSGNEQFF.

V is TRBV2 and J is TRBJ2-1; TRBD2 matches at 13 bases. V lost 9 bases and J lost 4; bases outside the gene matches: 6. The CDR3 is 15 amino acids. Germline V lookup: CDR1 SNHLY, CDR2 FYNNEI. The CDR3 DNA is TGTGCCAGACGACTAGCGGGAGGAGATTACAATGAGCAGTTCTTC. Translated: CARRLAGGDYNEQFF.

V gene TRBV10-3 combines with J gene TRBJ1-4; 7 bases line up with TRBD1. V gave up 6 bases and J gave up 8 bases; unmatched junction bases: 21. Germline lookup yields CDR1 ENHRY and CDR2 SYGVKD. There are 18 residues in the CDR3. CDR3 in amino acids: CAISQGGLGRVGVEKLFF. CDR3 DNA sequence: TGTGCCATCAGCCAAGGGGGCCTGGGACGGGTTGGGGTGGAAAAACTGTTTTTT.

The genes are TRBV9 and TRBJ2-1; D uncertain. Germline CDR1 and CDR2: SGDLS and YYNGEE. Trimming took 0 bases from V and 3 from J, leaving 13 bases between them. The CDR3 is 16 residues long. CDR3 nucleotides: TGTGCCAGCAGCGTAGGTATCTATGAGATCTACAATGAGCAGTTCTTC. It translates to CASSVGIYEIYNEQFF.

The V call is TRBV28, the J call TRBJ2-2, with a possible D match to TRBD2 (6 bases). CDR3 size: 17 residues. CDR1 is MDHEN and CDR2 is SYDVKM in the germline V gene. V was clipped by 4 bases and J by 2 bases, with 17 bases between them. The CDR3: CASSSRGVADNTGELFF. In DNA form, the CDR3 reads TGTGCCAGCAGTTCCCGTGGGGTAGCGGATAACACCGGGGAGCTGTTTTTT. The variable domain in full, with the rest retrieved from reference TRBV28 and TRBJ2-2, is DVKVTQSSRYLVKRTGEKVFLECVQDMDHENMFWYRQDPGLGLRLIYFSYDVKMKEKGDIPEGYSVSREKKERFSLILESASTNQTSMYLCASSSRGVADNTGELFFGEGSRLTVL.

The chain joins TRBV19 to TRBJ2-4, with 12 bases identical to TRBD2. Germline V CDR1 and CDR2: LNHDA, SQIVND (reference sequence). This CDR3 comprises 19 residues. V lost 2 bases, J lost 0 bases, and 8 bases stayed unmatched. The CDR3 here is CASSIFLAGGITAKNIQYF. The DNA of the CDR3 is TGTGCCAGTAGTATATTTCTAGCGGGAGGGATAACAGCCAAAAACATTCAGTACTTC.